This T cell receptor (beta chain) stems from a study of blood T cell repertoires in COVID-19. Study at large: From T cells, B-cell-depleted T cells, or PBMCs came the material, which was cDNA or gDNA.

The germline V gene encodes CDR1 MNHEY and CDR2 SVGEGT. The CDR3 covers 13 residues. V was shortened by 6 bases and J by 7 bases, with 10 bases between the two germline ends. Libraries were prepared by immunoSEQ multiplex PCR; TCRdb keeps only in-frame clonotypes and omits some of them. Among fewer than 600,000 clones, 89% were seen once, and the ten largest hold 0.75% to 0.9%. The clonotype was recovered from a man between 18 and 29 years old with COVID-19, enrolled during active disease. Sequencing used peripheral blood. The chain couples TRBV6-2 or TRBV6-3 to TRBJ1-6; D ambiguous. The CDR3 bases are TGTGCCAGCAGCCCCGACGGGAATTCACCCCTCCACTTT. It codes for CASSPDGNSPLHF.